The 22 T cell receptor beta chains presented below share a single source sample, sequenced in a study of blood T cell repertoires in COVID-19. The table came from immunoSEQ multiplex PCR; TCRdb's copy has only in-frame clones and leaves some out. This table has fewer than 150,000 clones, more than 85% appearing once. Sequencing used peripheral blood. These receptors were collected from a human donor in a cohort sampled during active COVID-19.

This clone was observed once. V gene TRBV9 combines with J gene TRBJ2-3; D not resolved. Trimming cost V 0 bases and J 5 bases, with 7 bases left between them. Germline loops: CDR1 SGDLS, CDR2 YYNGEE. This CDR3 spans 13 amino acids. The CDR3 coding sequence is TGTGCCAGCAGCGTAGCCCTCAGAGATACGCAGTATTTT. Translating gives CASSVALRDTQYF.

The chain links TRBV7-2 to TRBJ2-5; 7 positions match TRBD2. Germline CDR1 reads SGHTA; CDR2 reads FQGNSA. This CDR3 contains 15 residues. J was trimmed by 5 bases and V by 1 base; bases with no gene match: 7. For the CDR3, the DNA is TGTGCCAGCAGCTTAGATCTCGCGGGAGCGGAGACCCAGTACTTC. Translation gives CASSLDLAGAETQYF.

V and J are TRBV5-1 and TRBJ2-1; perhaps TRBD2 as D (6 bases). The V gene's germline CDR1 is SGHRS and CDR2 YFSETQ. This CDR3 contains 14 residues. Trimming removed 0 bases at V and 5 bases at J, with 9 bases between. The CDR3 here is CASSLGLDHNEQFF. The CDR3 DNA reads TGCGCCAGCAGCTTGGGACTAGATCACAATGAGCAGTTCTTC.

The J gene is TRBJ2-7, the V gene TRBV7-6; 7 nucleotides match TRBD2. This CDR3 region has 17 residues. Per germline, CDR1 SGHVS and CDR2 FNYEAQ. The junction had 15 bases not matched to a gene; V was cut back by 1 base and J by 6 bases. CDR3 bases: TGTGCCAGCAGCTTAGAAGGTCGCGGGGGATTACCGGGCGAGCAGTACTTC. Its translation is CASSLEGRGGLPGEQYF.

This chain uses TRBV5-6 with TRBJ2-1; TRBD2 matches 8 bases. The CDR3 spans 15 residues. After removal of 2 bases from V and 4 bases from J, the junction contained 5 bases not matched to a gene. Looked up from germline, CDR1 is SGHDT and CDR2 is YYEEEE. This CDR3 is CASSFQRGTYNEQFF. The CDR3 nucleotides read TGTGCCAGCAGCTTTCAGCGGGGGACGTACAATGAGCAGTTCTTC.

V is TRBV14 and J is TRBJ2-5; D perhaps matches TRBD1 (6 bases). CDR1 and CDR2 (germline): SGHDN, FVKESK. V was clipped by 2 bases and J by 4 bases, with 17 bases between them. This CDR3 has 16 residues. Here the CDR3 reads CASSQWGTPGTETQYF. The DNA of the CDR3 is TGTGCCAGCAGCCAATGGGGGACACCCGGGACAGAGACCCAGTACTTC.

The chain uses TRBV27 and TRBJ2-2; tentative D call: TRBD1 (6 bases). The CDR3 consists of 14 residues. Germline CDR1 and CDR2: MNHEY and SMNVEV (reference sequence). V gave up 5 bases and J gave up 7 bases, with 14 bases separating them. CDR3 loop: CASSLNRVFGELFF. The CDR3 nucleotides are TGTGCCAGCAGTCTCAACAGGGTTTTCGGGGAGCTGTTTTTT.

This chain uses TRBV7-2 with TRBJ2-1; the match to TRBD2 covers 8 bases. CDR3 size: 15 residues. Germline trimming cut 5 bases from V and 9 bases from J; bases unmatched to any gene: 12. Germline CDR1 and CDR2: SGHTA and FQGNSA. As DNA, the CDR3 is TGTGCCAGCAGCATCTTAACGGGGGGGAACATTGAGCAGTTCTTC. This gives the protein CASSILTGGNIEQFF.

As DNA, the CDR3 is TGTGCCAGCAGTTTCCAGGGGCAGGACAAAAACATTCAGTACTTC. Its protein product is CASSFQGQDKNIQYF. The rearrangement links TRBV27 to TRBJ2-4; tentatively, D is TRBD1 (6 bases). Germline V gene data show CDR1 as MNHEY and CDR2 as SMNVEV (reference sequence). Trimming left V 3 bases short and J 3 bases short, with 12 bases between. There are 15 residues in the CDR3.

This clone occurred a few times. The chain carries TRBV4-1 and TRBJ2-1; D call uncertain. CDR3 length equals 16 residues. V was cut by 1 base and J by 0 bases, with 10 bases left in between. Germline lookup yields CDR1 MGHRA and CDR2 YSYEKL. CDR3 sequence (DNA): TGCGCCAGCAGCCAAGCCGCCCTAAGCTCCTACAATGAGCAGTTCTTC. The encoded protein is CASSQAALSSYNEQFF.

The chain has TRBV7-3 and TRBJ2-3, with a tentative D call TRBD2 (5 bases). Trimming took 5 bases from V and 5 from J, leaving 23 bases between them. CDR3 length: 17 amino acids. The V gene's germline CDR1 is SGHTA and CDR2 FQGTGA. For the CDR3, the DNA is TGTGCCAGCAGCCCAGGTCTTGACTCAAAACGGGAAGATACGCAGTATTTT. It is translated as CASSPGLDSKREDTQYF.

This clone was counted a few times. This chain connects TRBV23-1 to TRBJ1-5; a weak D match, TRBD1 (5 bases). TRBV23-1 is flagged as an ORF with uncertain function. The V end lost 4 bases, the J end lost 7 bases, and 20 bases lay between the germline ends. The CDR3 consists of 16 residues. As DNA, the CDR3 is TGCGCCAGCAGTCGGGGGATGAGGTTCGGAGGGCAGCCCCAGCATTTT. As protein: CASSRGMRFGGQPQHF.

The rearrangement joins TRBV7-2 to TRBJ2-1; 7 bases align to TRBD1. The CDR3 totals 14 residues. CDR1 is SGHTA, CDR2 FQGNSA, per germline. The junction had 4 bases not matched to a gene; V was cut back by 5 bases and J by 3 bases. The CDR3 is CASSAGQVYNEQFF. The CDR3 region has the DNA TGTGCCAGCAGCGCTGGACAGGTCTACAATGAGCAGTTCTTC.

The V call is TRBV7-9, the J call TRBJ2-5; tentatively, D is TRBD1 (7 bases). This CDR3 has 16 amino acids. Deletions cut 7 bases from V and 5 bases from J, with 23 bases between. Germline CDR1 and CDR2: SEHNR and FQNEAQ (reference sequence). This CDR3 is CASTEEWRGQGETQYF. The CDR3 DNA is TGTGCCAGCACCGAAGAGTGGAGGGGGCAGGGGGAGACCCAGTACTTC.

In its sample, this clone was seen once. The chain couples TRBV28 to TRBJ1-5; 8 bases are a match to TRBD1. The CDR3 has 17 amino acids. From germline, CDR1 is MDHEN and CDR2 SYDVKM. Losses at the gene ends were 5 bases for V and 0 bases for J; bases not matched to a gene: 9. Here the CDR3 reads CASSGQGRTRSNQPQHF. DNA for the CDR3: TGTGCCAGCAGTGGACAGGGTAGAACCCGTAGCAATCAGCCCCAGCATTTT.

The gene calls are TRBV19 and TRBJ1-1; 7 nucleotides agree with TRBD1. The CDR3 loop spans 14 amino acids. Trimming removed 6 bases from V and 6 bases from J; junction bases left unmatched: 10. The germline V gene has CDR1 LNHDA and CDR2 SQIVND (reference sequence). CDR3 residues: CASSRQQGLPEAFF. As DNA, the CDR3 is TGTGCCAGTAGCCGGCAACAGGGGTTGCCTGAAGCTTTCTTT.

The rearrangement uses TRBV27 and TRBJ2-3; 14 bases fit TRBD2. The CDR3 consists of 18 residues. J was trimmed by 0 bases and V by 7 bases; bases with no gene match: 9. Germline-derived CDR1 and CDR2 are MNHEY and SMNVEV (reference sequence). The CDR3 bases are TGTGCCAGCACCGGACTAGCGGGAGGCGTACGTAGCACAGATACGCAGTATTTT. This sequence encodes CASTGLAGGVRSTDTQYF.

This clone has more than one count but fewer than ten. V is TRBV5-4 and J is TRBJ1-6; a weak D match, TRBD1 (6 bases). The CDR3 runs 13 residues. The germline V and J ends were trimmed by 4 bases and 18 bases, with 20 bases remaining between them. Germline CDR1 and CDR2: SGHNT and YYREEE (reference sequence). Written as DNA, the CDR3 is TGTGCCAGCAGCCAAGAGAGGGGGTTGGGTCCCCACTTT. This sequence encodes CASSQERGLGPHF.

The gene calls are TRBV11-2 and TRBJ2-7, with 8 nucleotides matching TRBD1. Per germline, CDR1 SGHAT and CDR2 FQNNGV. V was pared by 1 base and J by 1 base, with 6 bases of the junction left unmatched. The CDR3 runs to 16 residues. CDR3 protein: CASSLVDRGVSYEQYF. CDR3 DNA sequence: TGTGCCAGCAGCTTAGTAGACAGGGGAGTTTCCTACGAGCAGTACTTC.

The chain joins TRBV4-1 to TRBJ2-1; 10 bases match TRBD2. The CDR3 is 17 residues long. Germline V gene sequence: CDR1 MGHRA, CDR2 YSYEKL. The V segment lost 0 bases and the J segment 9 bases; nucleotides outside the gene matches: 11. The CDR3 spells CASSQDRTSGVISEQFF. The CDR3 bases are TGCGCCAGCAGCCAAGACCGAACTAGCGGGGTAATCAGTGAGCAGTTCTTC.

This clone was found a few times. The CDR3 loop is CASSLPGLASDEQFF. CDR3 nucleotides: TGTGCCAGCAGCTTACCGGGACTGGCTTCCGATGAGCAGTTCTTC. The chain carries TRBV7-6 and TRBJ2-1; D may be TRBD2 (6 bases). V was shortened by 2 bases and J by 8 bases, with 16 bases between the two germline ends. CDR1 and CDR2 (germline): SGHVS, FNYEAQ. CDR3 length equals 15 residues.

J is TRBJ2-2 and V is TRBV19, with 9 bases aligning to TRBD1. Trimming cost V 6 bases and J 0 bases; bases outside gene matches: 5. Germline V gene data show CDR1 as LNHDA and CDR2 as SQIVND (reference sequence). This CDR3 is 16 amino acids long. The CDR3 region has the DNA TGTGCCAGTAGGGGACAGGGTGGACCGAACACCGGGGAGCTGTTTTTT. It is translated as CASRGQGGPNTGELFF.